Listed here is a single T cell receptor (beta chain). CDR1 SNHLY and CDR2 FYNNEI come from the germline V gene. The ends were cut back, 6 bases at V and 3 bases at J, with 15 bases in the middle. This CDR3 has 14 amino acids. This sample was taken from a study of T-cell reconstitution after alpha-beta-depleted transplantation in children. Using unique molecular identifiers, the investigators prepared the TCRbeta library. TCRdb recomputed calls from the PCR reads with MiXCR, one row per CDR3 protein. The sample includes hundreds of thousands of distinct CDR3 sequences, 10% to 15% of them seen just once.

Material: PBMCs, mostly from graft donor cells, obtained 360 days after TCRalphabeta/CD19-depleted stem cell transplant. This rearrangement joins TRBV2 to TRBJ2-7, with D perhaps matching TRBD1 (6 bases). This receptor was taken from a male patient aged 10 to 17 who had a stem cell transplant for acute myeloid leukemia, so the T cells may come from the graft donor. The CDR3 DNA reads TGTGCCAGCAGCCACCCCCGAGGGGGCTACGAGCAGTACTTC. As protein: CASSHPRGGYEQYF.